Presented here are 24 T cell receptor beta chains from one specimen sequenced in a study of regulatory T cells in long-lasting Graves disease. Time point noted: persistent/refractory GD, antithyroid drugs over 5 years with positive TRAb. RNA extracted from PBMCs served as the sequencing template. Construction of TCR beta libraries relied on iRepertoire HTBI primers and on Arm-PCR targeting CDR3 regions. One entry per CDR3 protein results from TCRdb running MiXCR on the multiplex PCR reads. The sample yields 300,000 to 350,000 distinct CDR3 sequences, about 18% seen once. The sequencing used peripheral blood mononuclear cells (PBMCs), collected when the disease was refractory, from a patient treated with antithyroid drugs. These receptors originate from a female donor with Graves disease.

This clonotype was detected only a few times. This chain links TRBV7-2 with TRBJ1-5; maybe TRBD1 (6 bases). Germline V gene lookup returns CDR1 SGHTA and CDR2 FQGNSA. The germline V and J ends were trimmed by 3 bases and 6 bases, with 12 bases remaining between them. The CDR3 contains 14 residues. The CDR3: CASSFIQGGQPQHF. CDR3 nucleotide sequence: TGTGCCAGCAGCTTCATACAGGGAGGTCAGCCCCAGCATTTT.

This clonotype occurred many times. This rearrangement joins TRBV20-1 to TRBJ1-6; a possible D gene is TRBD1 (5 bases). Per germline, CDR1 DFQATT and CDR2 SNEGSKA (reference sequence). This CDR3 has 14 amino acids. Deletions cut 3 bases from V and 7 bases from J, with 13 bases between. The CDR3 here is CSASAGAANSPLHF. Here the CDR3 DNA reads TGCAGTGCTAGTGCCGGGGCCGCAAATTCACCCCTCCACTTT.

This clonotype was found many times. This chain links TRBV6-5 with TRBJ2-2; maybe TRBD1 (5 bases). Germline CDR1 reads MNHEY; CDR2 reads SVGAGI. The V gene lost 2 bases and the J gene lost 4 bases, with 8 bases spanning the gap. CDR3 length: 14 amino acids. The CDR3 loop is CASSYDRFTGELFF. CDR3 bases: TGTGCCAGCAGTTACGACAGATTCACCGGGGAGCTGTTTTTT.

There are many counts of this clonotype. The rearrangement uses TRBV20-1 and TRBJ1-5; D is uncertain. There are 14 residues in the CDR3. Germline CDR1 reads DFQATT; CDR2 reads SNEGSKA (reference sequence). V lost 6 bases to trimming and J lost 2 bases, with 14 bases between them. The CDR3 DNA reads TGCAGTGCATACGAAGGTTTTGGCAATCAGCCCCAGCATTTT. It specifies CSAYEGFGNQPQHF.

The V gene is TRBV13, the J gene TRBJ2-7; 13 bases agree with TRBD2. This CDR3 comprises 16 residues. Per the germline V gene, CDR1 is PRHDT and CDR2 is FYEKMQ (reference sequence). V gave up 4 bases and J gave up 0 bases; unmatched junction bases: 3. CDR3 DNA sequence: TGTGCCAGCAGCTATGGACTAGCGGGGGCCTCCTACGAGCAGTACTTC. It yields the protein CASSYGLAGASYEQYF.

CDR3 protein: CSVVLRDAGNQPQHF. The CDR3 DNA is TGCAGCGTTGTTCTTCGGGACGCGGGCAATCAGCCCCAGCATTTT. The chain has TRBV29-1 and TRBJ1-5, with D possibly being TRBD1 (5 bases). Germline V gene lookup returns CDR1 SQVTM and CDR2 ANQGSEA. This CDR3 region has 15 residues. Trimming removed 4 bases at V and 2 bases at J, with 15 bases between.

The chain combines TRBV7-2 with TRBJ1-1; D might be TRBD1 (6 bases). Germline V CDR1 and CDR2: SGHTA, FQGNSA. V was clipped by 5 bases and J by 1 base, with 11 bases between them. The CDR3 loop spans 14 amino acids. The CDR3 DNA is TGTGCCAGCAGCGCCTGGGACAAGAACACTGAAGCTTTCTTT. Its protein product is CASSAWDKNTEAFF.

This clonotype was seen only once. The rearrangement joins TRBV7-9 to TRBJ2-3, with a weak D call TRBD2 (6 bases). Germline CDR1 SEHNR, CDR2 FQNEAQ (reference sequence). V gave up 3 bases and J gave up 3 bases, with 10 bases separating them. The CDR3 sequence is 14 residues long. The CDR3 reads CASSFSRDTDTQYF. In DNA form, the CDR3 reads TGTGCCAGCAGCTTTTCGCGGGATACAGATACGCAGTATTTT. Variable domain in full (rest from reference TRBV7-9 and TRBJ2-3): DTGVSQNPRHKITKRGQNVTFRCDPISEHNRLYWYRQTLGQGPEFLTYFQNEAQLEKSRLLSDRFSAERPKGSFSTLEIQRTEQGDSAMYLCASSFSRDTDTQYFGPGTRLTVL.

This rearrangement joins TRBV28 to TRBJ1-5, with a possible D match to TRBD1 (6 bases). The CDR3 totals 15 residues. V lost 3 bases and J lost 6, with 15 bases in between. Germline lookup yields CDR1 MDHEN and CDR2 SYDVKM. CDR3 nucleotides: TGTGCCAGCAGTTTGGATTACAGGGACGGTCAGCCCCAGCATTTT. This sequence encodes CASSLDYRDGQPQHF.

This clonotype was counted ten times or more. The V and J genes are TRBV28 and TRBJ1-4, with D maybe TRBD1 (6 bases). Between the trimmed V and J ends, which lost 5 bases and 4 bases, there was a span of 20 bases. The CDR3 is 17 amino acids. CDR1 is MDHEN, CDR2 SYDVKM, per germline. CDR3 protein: CASSPSETGVYNEKLFF. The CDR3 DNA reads TGTGCCAGCAGTCCATCCGAGACAGGCGTTTATAATGAAAAACTGTTTTTT.

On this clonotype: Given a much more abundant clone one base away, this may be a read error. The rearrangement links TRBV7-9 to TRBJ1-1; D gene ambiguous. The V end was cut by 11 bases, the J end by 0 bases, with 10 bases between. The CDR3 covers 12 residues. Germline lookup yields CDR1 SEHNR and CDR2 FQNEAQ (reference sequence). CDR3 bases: TGTGCCGGCGGTCGGATGAACACTGAAGCTTTCTTT. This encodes CAGGRMNTEAFF.

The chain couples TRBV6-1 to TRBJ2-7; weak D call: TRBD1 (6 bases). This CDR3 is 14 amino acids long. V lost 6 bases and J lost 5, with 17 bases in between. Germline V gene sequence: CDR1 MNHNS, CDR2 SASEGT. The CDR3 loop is CASRPDRLWNEQYF. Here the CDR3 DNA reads TGTGCCAGCAGACCCGACAGGCTTTGGAACGAGCAGTACTTC.

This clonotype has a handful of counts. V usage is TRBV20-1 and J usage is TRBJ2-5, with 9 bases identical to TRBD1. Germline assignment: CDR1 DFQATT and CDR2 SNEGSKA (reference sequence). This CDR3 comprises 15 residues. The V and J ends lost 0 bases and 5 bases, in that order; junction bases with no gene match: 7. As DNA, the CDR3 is TGCAGTGCTAGAGATGGGGACAGGGTGGAGGAGACCCAGTACTTC. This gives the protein CSARDGDRVEETQYF.

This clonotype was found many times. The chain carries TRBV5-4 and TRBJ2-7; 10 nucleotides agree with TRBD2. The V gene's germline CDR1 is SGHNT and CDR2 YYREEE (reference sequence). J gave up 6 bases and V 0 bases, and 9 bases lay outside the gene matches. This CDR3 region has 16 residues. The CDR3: CASSLDGLAGVSEQYF. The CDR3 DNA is TGTGCCAGCAGCTTGGATGGGCTAGCGGGAGTTAGCGAGCAGTACTTC.

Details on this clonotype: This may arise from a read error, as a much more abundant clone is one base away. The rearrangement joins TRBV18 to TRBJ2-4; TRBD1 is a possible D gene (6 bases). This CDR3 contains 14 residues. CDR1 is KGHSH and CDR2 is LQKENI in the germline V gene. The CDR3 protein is CASSPAGVKNIRYF. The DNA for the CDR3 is TGTGCCAGCTCACCTGCAGGGGTTAAAAACATTCGGTACTTC.

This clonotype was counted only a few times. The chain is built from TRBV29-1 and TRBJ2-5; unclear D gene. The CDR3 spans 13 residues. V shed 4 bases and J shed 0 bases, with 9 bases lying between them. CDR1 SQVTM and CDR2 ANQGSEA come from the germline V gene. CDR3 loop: CSVVGDYQETQYF. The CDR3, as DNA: TGCAGCGTTGTCGGCGATTACCAAGAGACCCAGTACTTC.

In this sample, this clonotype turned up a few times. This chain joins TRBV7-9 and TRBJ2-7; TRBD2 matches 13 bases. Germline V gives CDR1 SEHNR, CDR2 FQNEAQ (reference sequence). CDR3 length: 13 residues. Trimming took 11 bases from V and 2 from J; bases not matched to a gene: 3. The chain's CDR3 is CAVTSGGAYEQYF. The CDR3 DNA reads TGTGCCGTAACTAGCGGGGGGGCCTACGAGCAGTACTTC.

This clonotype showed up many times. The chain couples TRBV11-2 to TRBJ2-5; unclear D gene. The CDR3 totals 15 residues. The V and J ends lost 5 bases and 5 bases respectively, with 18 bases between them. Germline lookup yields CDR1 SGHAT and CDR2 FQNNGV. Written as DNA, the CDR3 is TGTGCCAGCAGCACCGTGTCGACTCCTGGGGAGACCCAGTACTTC. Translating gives CASSTVSTPGETQYF.

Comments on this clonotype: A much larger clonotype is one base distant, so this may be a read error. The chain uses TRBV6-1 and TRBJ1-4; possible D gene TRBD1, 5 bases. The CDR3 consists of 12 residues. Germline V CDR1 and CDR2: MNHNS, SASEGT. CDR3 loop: CDSRPGNEKLFF. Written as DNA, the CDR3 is TGTGACAGCCGTCCAGGGAATGAAAAACTGTTTTTT.

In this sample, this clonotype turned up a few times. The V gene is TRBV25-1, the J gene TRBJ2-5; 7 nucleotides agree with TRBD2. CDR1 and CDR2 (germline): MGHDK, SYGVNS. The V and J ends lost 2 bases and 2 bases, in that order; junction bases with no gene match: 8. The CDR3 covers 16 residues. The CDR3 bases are TGTGCCAGCAGTGAAACCCGACTAGCAGTACAAGAGACCCAGTACTTC. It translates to CASSETRLAVQETQYF.

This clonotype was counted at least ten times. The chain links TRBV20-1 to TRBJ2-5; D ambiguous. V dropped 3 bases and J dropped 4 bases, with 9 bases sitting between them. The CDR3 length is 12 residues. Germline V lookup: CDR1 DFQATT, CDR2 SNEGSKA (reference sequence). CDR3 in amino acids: CSASGTAETQYF. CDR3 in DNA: TGCAGTGCTAGCGGAACGGCAGAGACCCAGTACTTC.

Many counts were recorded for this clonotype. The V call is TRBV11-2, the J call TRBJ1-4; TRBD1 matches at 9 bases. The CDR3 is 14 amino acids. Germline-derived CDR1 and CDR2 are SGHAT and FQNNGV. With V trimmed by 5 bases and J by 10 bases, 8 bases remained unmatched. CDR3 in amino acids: CASSPTGGTVKLFF. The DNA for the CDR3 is TGTGCCAGCAGCCCTACAGGGGGCACGGTAAAACTGTTTTTT.

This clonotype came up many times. The CDR3: CASSLGPGTGDEQYF. CDR3 coding DNA: TGTGCCAGCAGTTTAGGGCCCGGGACAGGGGACGAGCAGTACTTC. This chain uses TRBV12-3 or TRBV12-4 with TRBJ2-7, with 10 bases aligning to TRBD1. This CDR3 is 15 amino acids long. The junction had 5 bases not matched to a gene; V was cut back by 1 base and J by 5 bases.

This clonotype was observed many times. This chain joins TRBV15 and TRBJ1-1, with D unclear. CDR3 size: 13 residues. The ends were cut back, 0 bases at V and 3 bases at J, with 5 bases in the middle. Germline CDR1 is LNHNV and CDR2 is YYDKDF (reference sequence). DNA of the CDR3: TGTGCCACCAGCAGAGAAGCGGACACTGAAGCTTTCTTT. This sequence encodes CATSREADTEAFF.